The clone carrying this T cell receptor beta chain was recorded at least ten times. Antigen: not known. Time point here: newly diagnosed GD, antithyroid drugs for less than 3 months. PBMCs were the source of the RNA used for TCR sequencing. The record originates from a study of regulatory T cells in long-lasting Graves disease. Study-wide results and caveats: Rather than thyroid tissue, only peripheral blood underwent study. Gene preferences differed: TRBV28, TRBJ1-2, TRBJ2-5 in persistent cases.

Investigators prepared the TCR beta libraries by applying iRepertoire HTBI primers and Arm-PCR of CDR3 regions. In the authors' methods: Sample data revealed approximately 62 TRBV and 11 to 15 TRBJ segments. From the multiplex PCR reads, TCRdb called clonotypes with MiXCR, one entry per CDR3 protein. The V and J calls and clone size come from TCRdb's table, not from the authors' own analysis. The repertoire holds approximately 490,000 distinct CDR3 sequences, with about 17% as singletons. The CDR3 length is 13 residues. V shed 4 bases, J shed 4 bases, and the junction held 4 bases outside the gene matches. CDR1 and CDR2 from the germline V gene are DFQATT and SNEGSKA (reference sequence). These data also featured in a second study, about T cells in Graves' hyperthyroidism and ophthalmopathy. From that second work: First-round RT-PCR with HTBI primers amplified the TCR CDR3 region.

The TCR originated in a man between 40 and 49 years old with Graves disease. The material was peripheral blood mononuclear cells (PBMCs), obtained at new diagnosis, from a patient treated with antithyroid drugs. This chain connects TRBV20-1 to TRBJ1-5; 7 nucleotides match TRBD1. CDR3 sequence reads: CSATSGGNQPQHF. DNA for the CDR3: TGCAGTGCTACCTCAGGGGGAAATCAGCCCCAGCATTTT.